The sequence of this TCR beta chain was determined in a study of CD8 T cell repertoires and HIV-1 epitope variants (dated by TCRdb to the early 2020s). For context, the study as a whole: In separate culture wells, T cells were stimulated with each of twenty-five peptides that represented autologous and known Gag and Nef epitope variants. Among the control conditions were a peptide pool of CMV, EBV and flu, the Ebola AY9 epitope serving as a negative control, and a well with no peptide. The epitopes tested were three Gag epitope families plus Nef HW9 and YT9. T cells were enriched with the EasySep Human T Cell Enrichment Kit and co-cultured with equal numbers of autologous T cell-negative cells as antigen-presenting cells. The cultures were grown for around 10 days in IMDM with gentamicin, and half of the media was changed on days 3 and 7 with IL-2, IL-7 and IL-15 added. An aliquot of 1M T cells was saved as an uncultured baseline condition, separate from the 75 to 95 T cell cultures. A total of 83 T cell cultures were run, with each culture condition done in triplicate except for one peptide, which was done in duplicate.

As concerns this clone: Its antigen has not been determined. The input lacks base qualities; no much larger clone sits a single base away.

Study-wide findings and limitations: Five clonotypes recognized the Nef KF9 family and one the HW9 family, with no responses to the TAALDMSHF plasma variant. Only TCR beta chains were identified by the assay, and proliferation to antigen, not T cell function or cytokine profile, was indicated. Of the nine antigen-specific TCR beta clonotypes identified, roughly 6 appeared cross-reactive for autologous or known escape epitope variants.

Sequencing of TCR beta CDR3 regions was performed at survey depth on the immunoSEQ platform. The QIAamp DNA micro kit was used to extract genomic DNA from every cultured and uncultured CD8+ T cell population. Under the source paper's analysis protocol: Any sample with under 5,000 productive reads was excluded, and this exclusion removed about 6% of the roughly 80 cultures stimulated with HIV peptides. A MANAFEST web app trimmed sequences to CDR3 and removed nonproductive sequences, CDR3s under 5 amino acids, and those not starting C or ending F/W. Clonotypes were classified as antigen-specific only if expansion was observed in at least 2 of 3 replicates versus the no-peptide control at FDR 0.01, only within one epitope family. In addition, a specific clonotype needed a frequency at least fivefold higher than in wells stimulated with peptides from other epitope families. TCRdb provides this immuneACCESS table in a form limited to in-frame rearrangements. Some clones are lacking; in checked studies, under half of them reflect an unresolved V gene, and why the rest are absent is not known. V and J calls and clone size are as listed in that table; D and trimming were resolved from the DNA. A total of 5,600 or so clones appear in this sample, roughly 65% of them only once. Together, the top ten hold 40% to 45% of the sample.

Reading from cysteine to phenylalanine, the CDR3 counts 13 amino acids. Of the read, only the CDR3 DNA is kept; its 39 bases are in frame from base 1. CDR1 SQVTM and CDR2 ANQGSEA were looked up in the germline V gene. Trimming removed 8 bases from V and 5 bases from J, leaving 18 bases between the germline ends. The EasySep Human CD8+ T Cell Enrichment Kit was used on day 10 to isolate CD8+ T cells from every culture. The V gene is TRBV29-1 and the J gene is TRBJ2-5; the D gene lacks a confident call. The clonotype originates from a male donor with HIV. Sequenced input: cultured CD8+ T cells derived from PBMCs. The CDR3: CSLVSLNEETQYF. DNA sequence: TGCAGCCTTGTTTCCCTGAATGAGGAGACCCAGTACTTC. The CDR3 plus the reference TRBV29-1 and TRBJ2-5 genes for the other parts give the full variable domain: SAVISQKPSRDICQRGTSLTIQCQVDSQVTMMFWYRQQPGQSLTLIATANQGSEATYESGFVIDKFPISRPNLTFSTLTVSNMSPEDSSIYLCSLVSLNEETQYFGPGTRLLVL.